This is a list of T cell receptor beta chains from one sample in a study of regulatory dendritic cells for organ transplantation. Measured with immunoSEQ multiplex PCR; TCRdb has only the in-frame clones, and not every one. The table lists 11,000 or so clones, roughly two thirds of them singletons. Sequencing input: memory CD8+ T cells from blood. The receptors were sampled from a human donor in good health. Both conserved end residues are part of each CDR3. The D gene is left open where the match is weak. Clone size is shown for a subset of rows, as once, few, many or a class of expanded clone.

NA,once,TRBV6-1,TRBJ2-1,TGTGCCAGCAGCCAGGGCGAAGGGTCCTACAATGAGCAGTTCTTC,CASSQGEGSYNEQFF
TRBD1,NA,TRBV5-1,TRBJ2-5,TGCGCCAGCAGTTCGGGACAGGGAGAGACCCAGTACTTC,CASSSGQGETQYF
TRBD1,NA,TRBV7-6,TRBJ2-1,TGTGCCAGCAGTTCTTCCGGGACAGGGGCGGGGGAGCAGTTCTTC,CASSSSGTGAGEQFF
NA,NA,TRBV9,TRBJ2-3,TGTGCCAGCAGCGTAGCTTATGAGGGCGTAACAGATACGCAGTATTTT,CASSVAYEGVTDTQYF
NA,once,TRBV19,TRBJ2-2,TGTGCCAGTACCCTAGGGGGGGCCGGGGAGCTGTTTTTT,CASTLGGAGELFF
TRBD1,few,TRBV4-2,TRBJ2-4,TGTGCCAGCAGCCCATACACCGGACAGGGGGTCGACATTCAGTACTTC,CASSPYTGQGVDIQYF
TRBD1,NA,TRBV9,TRBJ2-7,TGTGCCAGCAGCGCCACCGGGACAGGGTTCTACGAGCAGTACTTC,CASSATGTGFYEQYF
TRBD2,NA,TRBV4-2,TRBJ2-3,TGTGCCAGCAGCCAAGATAGCGGGAGAGGGGCAGATACGCAGTATTTT,CASSQDSGRGADTQYF
NA,few,TRBV27,TRBJ1-1,TGTGCCAGCAGGGTGGGGACTGAAGCTTTCTTT,CASRVGTEAFF
TRBD1,once,TRBV30,TRBJ2-2,TGTGCCTGGGGACAGGGGGCCGGCGGGGAGCTGTTTTTT,CAWGQGAGGELFF
NA,NA,TRBV6-5,TRBJ1-3,TGTGCCAGCATGACCGGAAACACCATATATTTT,CASMTGNTIYF
NA,once,TRBV6-5,TRBJ2-3,TGTGCCAGCAGGGACCATCAGAATGCGGGAGATACGCAGTATTTT,CASRDHQNAGDTQYF
TRBD2,NA,TRBV6-5,TRBJ2-1,TGTGCCAGCAGCCTAGCGGGACTAGCGGGCTACGAGCAGTTCTTC,CASSLAGLAGYEQFF
NA,NA,TRBV30,TRBJ2-2,TGTGCCTGGAGTGTTACCGGGGAGCTGTTTTTT,CAWSVTGELFF
NA,NA,TRBV7-9,TRBJ1-1,TGTGCCAGCAGTACCACAGGGAACACTGAAGCTTTCTTT,CASSTTGNTEAFF
TRBD2,NA,TRBV10-2,TRBJ2-3,TGCGCCAGCAGTTTAGCGGGGGGCACAGATACGCAGTATTTT,CASSLAGGTDTQYF
TRBD1,NA,TRBV30,TRBJ1-2,TGTGCCTGGAGCCACACAGGGGGCCCCTGGGCCCGAGGCTACACCTTC,CAWSHTGGPWARGYTF
TRBD1,NA,TRBV6-4,TRBJ2-1,TGTGCCAGCAGTACTCATCCCGGGACAGACTACAATGAGCAGTTCTTC,CASSTHPGTDYNEQFF
NA,few,TRBV2,TRBJ1-1,TGTGCCAGCAGTAGGGCTCTTGAAGCTTTCTTT,CASSRALEAFF
NA,NA,TRBV7-2,TRBJ2-7,TGTGCCAGCAGCTCCTATTACGAGCAGTACTTC,CASSSYYEQYF
NA,NA,TRBV28,TRBJ1-1,TGTGCCAGCAGTTTATTAGGTATTCTTGAAGCTTTCTTT,CASSLLGILEAFF
NA,NA,TRBV4-2,TRBJ1-3,TGTGCCAGCAGCCCCCTGACAAGATCTGGAAACACCATATATTTT,CASSPLTRSGNTIYF
NA,NA,TRBV6-5,TRBJ2-7,TGTGCCAGCAGCTGGGGCGGGAACGGCGTCAACGAGCAGTACTTC,CASSWGGNGVNEQYF
NA,few,TRBV9,TRBJ1-2,TGTGCCAGCAGCGTAGATAGTATGGCAGAATATTGGGGCTACACCTTC,CASSVDSMAEYWGYTF
TRBD1,NA,TRBV7-9,TRBJ2-2,TGTGCCAGCAGCCATCGCACCGGGACAGGGGAGACCGGGGAGCTGTTTTTT,CASSHRTGTGETGELFF
TRBD2,NA,TRBV6-4,TRBJ2-1,TGTGCCAGCAGTGACTCGGCGGGGGGACCCTACAATGAGCAGTTCTTC,CASSDSAGGPYNEQFF
NA,NA,TRBV2,TRBJ1-1,TGTGCCAGCCCCTCGAGCACTGAAGCTTTCTTT,CASPSSTEAFF
TRBD1,once,TRBV27,TRBJ1-1,TGTGCCAGCAGTTCAAATCGGGACAGGCCCGAAGCTTTCTTT,CASSSNRDRPEAFF
NA,NA,TRBV4-1,TRBJ2-2,TGCGCCAGCAGCCAGAGGCCCCAACTGGTGGGCACCGGGGAGCTGTTTTTT,CASSQRPQLVGTGELFF
NA,NA,TRBV5-6,TRBJ2-1,TGTGCCAGCAGCTTAGCAAGCCACGGTGAGCAGTTCTTC,CASSLASHGEQFF
TRBD2,NA,TRBV7-2,TRBJ2-7,TGTGCCAGCAGCGCTCTAGCGGGGGTCCCCTACGAGCAGTACTTC,CASSALAGVPYEQYF
NA,NA,TRBV9,TRBJ2-5,TGTGCCAGCAGCGTCCGGGGCCAACAAGAGACCCAGTACTTC,CASSVRGQQETQYF
NA,NA,TRBV19,TRBJ2-7,TGTGCCAGTAGTACGGATTCCTACGAGCAGTACTTC,CASSTDSYEQYF
NA,NA,TRBV11-1,TRBJ2-1,TGTGCCAGCAGCTTAGTGGGGGCCGTCTACAATGAGCAGTTCTTC,CASSLVGAVYNEQFF
TRBD2,NA,TRBV6-5,TRBJ2-1,TGTGCCAGCAGTTCCCTAGCGGCTTTATACAATGAGCAGTTCTTC,CASSSLAALYNEQFF
NA,NA,TRBV6-5,TRBJ1-2,TGTGCCAGCGGGCTGGGGAACTATGGCTACACCTTC,CASGLGNYGYTF
NA,NA,TRBV6-1,TRBJ1-4,TGTGCCAGCAGTGAAGGTGCCGGGAATAATGAAAAACTGTTTTTT,CASSEGAGNNEKLFF
TRBD2,medium-sized,TRBV6-5,TRBJ2-7,TGTGCCAGCAGTTACTCGACTAGCGGGGGCTACGAGCAGTACTTC,CASSYSTSGGYEQYF
NA,NA,TRBV2,TRBJ1-3,TGTGCCAGCATCGTCAGGGGTTTAGGAAACACCATATATTTT,CASIVRGLGNTIYF
NA,few,TRBV6-1,TRBJ1-1,TGTGCCAGCCAGGGGAAGATTACTGAAGCTTTCTTT,CASQGKITEAFF
NA,NA,TRBV12-5,TRBJ2-5,TGTGCTAGTGGTGGCGGCAGGGGATGCGAGACCCAGTACTTC,CASGGGRGCETQYF
NA,NA,TRBV19,TRBJ2-1,TGTGCCAGTAGTAAATTCAGGGAGTTGTACAATGAGCAGTTCTTC,CASSKFRELYNEQFF
NA,NA,TRBV7-9,TRBJ1-1,TGTGCCAGCAGCTTATCCCGTAGGGAGGCTTTCTTT,CASSLSRREAFF
NA,NA,TRBV7-9,TRBJ1-2,TGTGCCAGCAGCCCCATAGAGTATGGCTACACCTTC,CASSPIEYGYTF
TRBD1,NA,TRBV6-4,TRBJ2-3,TGTGCCAGCAGTGACGGGACAGGGGGCCCAGATACGCAGTATTTT,CASSDGTGGPDTQYF
NA,NA,TRBV9,TRBJ1-1,TGTGCCAGCAGCCAGGGGATTGGCACTGAAGCTTTCTTT,CASSQGIGTEAFF
NA,NA,TRBV20-1,TRBJ1-1,TGCAGTGCTCTCGCATGGACCGAAGCTTTCTTT,CSALAWTEAFF
NA,few,TRBV28,TRBJ2-7,TGTGCCAGCAGTCTCGACAGAAGCGAGCAGTACTTC,CASSLDRSEQYF
TRBD1,once,TRBV13,TRBJ1-2,TGTGCCAGCAGTGAAAAGGGGGCGGAAGGCTACACCTTC,CASSEKGAEGYTF
NA,NA,TRBV4-3,TRBJ1-2,TGCGCCAGCAGCCAAGGATTGTCCACAGGAAACTATGGCTACACCTTC,CASSQGLSTGNYGYTF
NA,NA,TRBV4-1,TRBJ1-2,TGCGCCAGCAGCCAAGACGACCCCCATGGCTACACCTTC,CASSQDDPHGYTF
NA,few,TRBV4-1,TRBJ2-7,TGCGCCAGCAGCCAAGGGCGGATACGTAACACCTACGAGCAGTACTTC,CASSQGRIRNTYEQYF
NA,NA,TRBV30,TRBJ2-7,TGTGCCTGGAGTGTTAGTTGGAGCTCCTACGAGCAGTACTTC,CAWSVSWSSYEQYF